A single sample is the source of the 24 T cell receptor beta chains below, sequenced in a study of blood T cell repertoires in COVID-19 (dated by TCRdb to the early 2020s). To prepare the library, the immunoSEQ multiplex PCR assay was applied. Not all clones reach the TCRdb copy of this immuneACCESS table, which keeps in-frame sequences only. Checked studies attribute under half of the gap to unresolved V genes and leave the rest unexplained. This sample lists approximately 350,000 clones; about 93% were detected once. More than 3% of the sample goes to the ten largest clones. Source material: peripheral blood. Source of these receptors: a woman aged 18-35 years who had recovered from COVID-19.

The V and J genes are TRBV30 and TRBJ1-2; D not certain. The CDR3 is 11 amino acids. V dropped 5 bases and J dropped 8 bases, with 12 bases sitting between them. CDR1 is GTSNPN and CDR2 is SVGIG in the germline V gene (reference sequence). For the CDR3, the DNA is TGTGCCTGGGGTGGACGAGGGGGCTACACCTTC. Protein: CAWGGRGGYTF.

The chain combines TRBV9 with TRBJ2-1, with D hard to call. The CDR3 is 14 amino acids. Germline CDR1 SGDLS, CDR2 YYNGEE. V was shortened by 4 bases and J by 10 bases, with 18 bases between the two germline ends. The CDR3 coding sequence is TGTGCCAGCAGCTCCCTACCCTATGCTCGAGAGCAGTTCTTC. Its protein product is CASSSLPYAREQFF. Based on the CDR3 plus reference TRBV9 and TRBJ2-1, the full variable domain is DSGVTQTPKHLITATGQRVTLRCSPRSGDLSVYWYQQSLDQGLQFLIQYYNGEERAKGNILERFSAQQFPDLHSELNLSSLELGDSALYFCASSSLPYAREQFFGPGTRLTVL.

V and J are TRBV28 and TRBJ1-2, with D unresolved. Trimming stripped 3 bases from V and 0 bases from J, with 14 bases between. This CDR3 contains 16 residues. Germline CDR1 reads MDHEN; CDR2 reads SYDVKM. The CDR3 protein is CASSFMGDRANYGYTF. The CDR3 DNA reads TGTGCCAGCAGTTTTATGGGAGATAGAGCTAACTATGGCTACACCTTC.

The chain employs TRBV5-1 and TRBJ1-1; 7 bases are shared with TRBD1. This CDR3 has 15 residues. J gave up 1 base and V 1 base, and 4 bases lay outside the gene matches. Germline CDR1 reads SGHRS; CDR2 reads YFSETQ. The CDR3 DNA reads TGCGCCAGCAGCTTGCCGACAGGGAAGAACACTGAAGCTTTCTTT. This codes for CASSLPTGKNTEAFF. Combining the CDR3 with reference TRBV5-1 and TRBJ1-1 gives the whole variable domain KAGVTQTPRYLIKTRGQQVTLSCSPISGHRSVSWYQQTPGQGLQFLFEYFSETQRNKGNFPGRFSGRQFSNSRSEMNVSTLELGDSALYLCASSLPTGKNTEAFFGQGTRLTVV.

The CDR3 bases are TGTGCCAGCAGCCCCGGGACTAGCGGGATCAATGAGCAGTTCTTC. It codes for CASSPGTSGINEQFF. The chain uses TRBV11-2 and TRBJ2-1; 13 bases match TRBD2. The CDR3 has 15 residues. V shed 5 bases, J shed 6 bases, and the junction held 4 bases outside the gene matches. Per the germline V gene, CDR1 is SGHAT and CDR2 is FQNNGV.

The genes are TRBV11-3 and TRBJ1-5; D unresolved. The V end lost 2 bases, the J end lost 7 bases, and 6 bases lay between the germline ends. This CDR3 comprises 12 residues. Germline assignment: CDR1 SGHNT and CDR2 YENEEA. The CDR3 DNA follows: TGTGCCAGCAGCTTATTGGGCCAGCCCCAGCATTTT. Protein product: CASSLLGQPQHF.

The V call is TRBV9, the J call TRBJ2-2, with TRBD2 matching over 12 bases. The CDR3 has 16 residues. Per the germline V gene, CDR1 is SGDLS and CDR2 is YYNGEE. The V segment lost 3 bases and the J segment 1 base; nucleotides outside the gene matches: 1. The CDR3 loop is CASSGGLAGNTGELFF. CDR3 DNA: TGTGCCAGCAGCGGGGGACTAGCGGGGAACACCGGGGAGCTGTTTTTT.

The genes are TRBV27 and TRBJ2-5; TRBD2 matches at 9 bases. CDR1 and CDR2 from the germline V gene are MNHEY and SMNVEV (reference sequence). This CDR3 has 17 residues. V trimming: 5 bases; J trimming: 4 bases; junction bases outside the gene matches: 14. DNA for the CDR3: TGTGCCAGCAGTCCCCACTCTAGCGGGATAATTCCAGAGACCCAGTACTTC. Its translation: CASSPHSSGIIPETQYF.

This clone was found once. This chain uses TRBV4-3 with TRBJ1-5, with 9 nucleotides matching TRBD1. CDR1 is LGHNA and CDR2 is YSLEER in the germline V gene. The CDR3 extends over 16 amino acids. Trimming took 0 bases from V and 5 from J; bases not matched to a gene: 5. Here the CDR3 reads CASSQDPGQGYQPQHF. Here the CDR3 DNA reads TGCGCCAGCAGCCAAGACCCCGGACAGGGGTATCAGCCCCAGCATTTT.

CDR3 nucleotide sequence: TGCGCCAGCAGCTTGGCCGACAGGGCGACTGAAGCTTTCTTT. Translated: CASSLADRATEAFF. The V call is TRBV5-1, the J call TRBJ1-1; 7 positions agree with TRBD1. The CDR3 is 14 amino acids. V lost 0 bases, J lost 5 bases, and 4 bases stayed unmatched. Germline CDR1 and CDR2: SGHRS and YFSETQ.

The chain links TRBV18 to TRBJ1-1; D is undetermined. Germline CDR1 is KGHSH and CDR2 is LQKENI. V was cut by 2 bases and J by 3 bases, with 13 bases left in between. The CDR3 is made up of 15 amino acids. The CDR3 sequence is CASSPFSGSDTEAFF. Here the CDR3 DNA reads TGTGCCAGCTCACCATTTTCCGGGTCGGACACTGAAGCTTTCTTT. Based on the CDR3 plus reference TRBV18 and TRBJ1-1, the full variable domain is NAGVMQNPRHLVRRRGQEARLRCSPMKGHSHVYWYRQLPEEGLKFMVYLQKENIIDESGMPKERFSAEFPKEGPSILRIQQVVRGDSAAYFCASSPFSGSDTEAFFGQGTRLTVV.

This chain uses TRBV29-1 with TRBJ1-1, with a possible D match to TRBD1 (5 bases). CDR1 is SQVTM, CDR2 ANQGSEA, per germline. V lost 2 bases and J 0 bases, leaving 7 bases between the germline ends. This CDR3 contains 13 residues. The DNA of the CDR3 is TGCAGCGTTGAAAGGGGTATGAACACTGAAGCTTTCTTT. This sequence encodes CSVERGMNTEAFF. The full variable domain, with the rest looked up from reference TRBV29-1 and TRBJ1-1, is SAVISQKPSRDICQRGTSLTIQCQVDSQVTMMFWYRQQPGQSLTLIATANQGSEATYESGFVIDKFPISRPNLTFSTLTVSNMSPEDSSIYLCSVERGMNTEAFFGQGTRLTVV.

The CDR3, as DNA: TGTGCCAGCAGCTTAGTTGGCGGGGTTGCGCCCGGGGAGCTGTTTTTT. This codes for CASSLVGGVAPGELFF. The rearrangement uses TRBV7-9 and TRBJ2-2, with a tentative D call TRBD2 (6 bases). The V gene lost 1 base and the J gene lost 6 bases, with 15 bases spanning the gap. The germline V gene has CDR1 SEHNR and CDR2 FQNEAQ (reference sequence). The CDR3 covers 16 residues. Filled out from reference TRBV7-9 and TRBJ2-2, the complete variable domain reads DTGVSQNPRHKITKRGQNVTFRCDPISEHNRLYWYRQTLGQGPEFLTYFQNEAQLEKSRLLSDRFSAERPKGSFSTLEIQRTEQGDSAMYLCASSLVGGVAPGELFFGEGSRLTVL.

V usage is TRBV2 and J usage is TRBJ1-5; D remains unclear. The germline CDR1 and CDR2 sequences are SNHLY and FYNNEI. This CDR3 is 14 amino acids long. V was pared by 3 bases and J by 4 bases, with 10 bases between. CDR3 protein: CASSDLAPNQPQHF. CDR3 nucleotides: TGTGCCAGCAGTGACTTGGCACCTAATCAGCCCCAGCATTTT.

Within the sample, this clone is medium-sized. V gene TRBV10-2 combines with J gene TRBJ1-2, with a weak D call TRBD1 (6 bases). This CDR3 spans 15 amino acids. The ends were cut back, 2 bases at V and 6 bases at J, with 16 bases in the middle. Germline V gives CDR1 WSHSY, CDR2 SAAADI. For the CDR3, the DNA is TGCGCCAGCAGTGAGACCCCGGGCAGGGGCCATGGCTACACCTTC. Translation gives CASSETPGRGHGYTF.

The chain couples TRBV18 to TRBJ2-2, with TRBD2 matching 13 bases. The J segment lost 7 bases and the V segment lost 2 bases, leaving 10 bases of the junction unmatched. Germline CDR1 reads KGHSH; CDR2 reads LQKENI. This CDR3 contains 18 residues. CDR3 bases: TGTGCCAGCTCACCAAGTCAACTAGCGGGAGGGCCCGGCGGGGAGCTGTTTTTT. Translating it yields CASSPSQLAGGPGGELFF.

This chain joins TRBV27 and TRBJ2-3; TRBD1 matches at 9 bases. After removal of 4 bases from V and 8 bases from J, the junction contained 7 bases not matched to a gene. The CDR3 has 14 amino acids. The germline gives CDR1 MNHEY, CDR2 SMNVEV (reference sequence). As DNA, the CDR3 is TGTGCCAGCAGTTGGGACAGGGCGTCTGCTACGCAGTATTTT. Translating it yields CASSWDRASATQYF.

The chain joins TRBV7-9 to TRBJ1-1; D is unresolved. V gave up 0 bases and J gave up 1 base, with 6 bases separating them. The germline V gene has CDR1 SEHNR and CDR2 FQNEAQ (reference sequence). The CDR3 runs 14 residues. As DNA, the CDR3 is TGTGCCAGCAGCTTAGCGCACACGAACACTGAAGCTTTCTTT. Protein: CASSLAHTNTEAFF.

CDR3 coding DNA: TGTGCCAGCTCACGCCAAGGAGGGAACACTGAAGCTTTCTTT. Protein sequence: CASSRQGGNTEAFF. The J gene is TRBJ1-1, the V gene TRBV18; D is ambiguous. Deletions cut 4 bases from V and 1 base from J, with 10 bases between. The CDR3 runs to 14 residues. Germline V lookup: CDR1 KGHSH, CDR2 LQKENI.

The chain carries TRBV9 and TRBJ2-5, with 8 bases identical to TRBD1. The germline V gene encodes CDR1 SGDLS and CDR2 YYNGEE. Trimming took 4 bases from V and 6 from J; bases not matched to a gene: 8. This CDR3 comprises 14 residues. CDR3 residues: CASSPGTGGKTQYF. The CDR3 bases are TGTGCCAGCAGCCCAGGGACAGGAGGGAAGACCCAGTACTTC.

The gene calls are TRBV30 and TRBJ1-3; D is ambiguous. Trimming removed 0 bases at V and 3 bases at J, with 9 bases between. The CDR3 sequence is 14 residues long. In germline, CDR1 is GTSNPN, CDR2 SVGIG (reference sequence). The CDR3 here is CAWSVTGIGNTIYF. In nucleotides, the CDR3 is TGTGCCTGGAGTGTAACGGGGATTGGAAACACCATATATTTT.

In this sample, this clone turned up a few times. The chain carries TRBV19 and TRBJ2-1, with 7 bases aligning to TRBD1. The CDR3 is made up of 16 amino acids. CDR1 and CDR2 (germline): LNHDA, SQIVND (reference sequence). V lost 4 bases to trimming and J lost 5 bases; unmatched junction nucleotides: 11. The CDR3 region is CASSSRTGTVHNEQFF. The CDR3 DNA follows: TGTGCCAGTAGTAGCCGGACCGGGACAGTACACAATGAGCAGTTCTTC.

The chain employs TRBV24-1 and TRBJ2-3, with a weak D call TRBD2 (6 bases). There are 16 residues in the CDR3. Germline V lookup: CDR1 KGHDR, CDR2 SFDVKD. Trimming took off 1 base at V and 3 bases at J, with 13 bases between the two ends. CDR3 sequence reads: CATSDFTGEGTDTQYF. The CDR3 DNA is TGTGCCACCAGTGATTTTACGGGAGAGGGAACAGATACGCAGTATTTT.

This clone came up once. The chain recombines TRBV19 with TRBJ2-4; D is ambiguous. CDR1 and CDR2 from the germline V gene are LNHDA and SQIVND (reference sequence). The V end lost 5 bases, the J end lost 2 bases, and 7 bases lay between the germline ends. CDR3 length: 13 residues. CDR3 sequence reads: CASSPGPKNIQYF. The CDR3 DNA is TGTGCCAGTAGTCCGGGTCCCAAAAACATTCAGTACTTC.